This entry lists 22 T cell receptor beta chains sequenced from one sample in a study of cytomegalovirus exposure and HLA in healthy donors. PCR amplification relied on 60 Vbeta primers (plus 13 Jbeta primers). Libraries were prepared by immunoSEQ multiplex PCR; TCRdb keeps only in-frame clonotypes and omits some of them. Among 150,000 or so clones listed, 74% were seen once. Sequencing was done on a sample of PBMCs. The source is a man younger than 45 in good health and CMV-seronegative.

J is TRBJ1-1 and V is TRBV4-3, with D hard to call. The CDR3 is made up of 13 amino acids. V lost 0 bases and J 3 bases, leaving 5 bases between the germline ends. Germline CDR1 LGHNA, CDR2 YSLEER. The DNA for the CDR3 is TGCGCCAGCAGCCAAGATCGGGACACTGAAGCTTTCTTT. Translated: CASSQDRDTEAFF.

This clone occurred a few times. V is TRBV6-6 and J is TRBJ1-1; weak D call: TRBD1 (5 bases). V was pared by 7 bases and J by 4 bases, with 19 bases between. Germline lookup yields CDR1 MNHNY and CDR2 SVGAGI (reference sequence). CDR3 length equals 15 residues. The CDR3, as DNA: TGTGCCAGCACCCAGGGCCCCTGGGGCGGCACTGAAGCTTTCTTT. Its protein product is CASTQGPWGGTEAFF.

A few counts support this clone. The chain has TRBV6-6 and TRBJ1-1; D not resolved. Germline V gene sequence: CDR1 MNHNY, CDR2 SVGAGI (reference sequence). CDR3 length equals 14 residues. With 0 bases removed from V and 5 bases from J, the gap between germline ends came to 10 bases. The CDR3 nucleotides read TGTGCCAGCAGTTACTCGAGGGCAGGAACTGAAGCTTTCTTT. As protein: CASSYSRAGTEAFF.

The rearrangement joins TRBV2 to TRBJ2-1, with D unclear. CDR1 and CDR2 from the germline V gene are SNHLY and FYNNEI. CDR3 size: 11 residues. V shed 1 base and J shed 10 bases, with 5 bases lying between them. The CDR3 DNA sequence: TGTGCCAGCAGTGAAGTCAGGGAGCAGTTCTTC. Translating gives CASSEVREQFF.

This clone appeared a few times. The chain links TRBV7-9 to TRBJ1-1, with D perhaps matching TRBD1 (6 bases). The V and J ends lost 2 bases and 2 bases respectively, with 12 bases between them. The germline gives CDR1 SEHNR, CDR2 FQNEAQ (reference sequence). The length of the CDR3 is 15 residues. The CDR3 DNA sequence: TGTGCCAGCAGCTTAAGTGGCAGGGGAAACACTGAAGCTTTCTTT. This translates into CASSLSGRGNTEAFF.

A few counts support this clone. This chain joins TRBV7-3 and TRBJ1-4; D is possibly TRBD1 (6 bases). The CDR3 spans 13 residues. Germline CDR1 and CDR2: SGHTA and FQGTGA. V was clipped by 5 bases and J by 7 bases, with 11 bases between them. CDR3 sequence reads: CASSGQHGEKLFF. The CDR3 nucleotides are TGTGCCAGCAGCGGACAGCACGGTGAAAAACTGTTTTTT.

This sequence joins TRBV6-6 and TRBJ1-1; D gene unclear. Germline V CDR1 and CDR2: MNHNY, SVGAGI (reference sequence). The CDR3 extends over 14 amino acids. The V end lost 8 bases, the J end lost 4 bases, and 17 bases lay between the germline ends. The CDR3 reads CASSQNPRVTEAFF. The DNA of the CDR3 is TGTGCCAGCTCTCAAAACCCACGGGTCACTGAAGCTTTCTTT.

This clone was observed a single time. The chain uses TRBV18 and TRBJ2-5; 8 bases line up with TRBD1. J lost 2 bases, V lost 4 bases, and 6 bases had no gene match. Germline assignment: CDR1 KGHSH and CDR2 LQKENI. This CDR3 spans 15 amino acids. The chain's CDR3 is CASSRLTGGQETQYF. Written as DNA, the CDR3 is TGTGCCAGCTCACGACTCACAGGGGGACAAGAGACCCAGTACTTC.

The chain joins TRBV2 to TRBJ1-4; weak D call: TRBD1 (6 bases). This CDR3 comprises 15 residues. Germline V gene data show CDR1 as SNHLY and CDR2 as FYNNEI. The V and J ends lost 8 bases and 1 base respectively, with 14 bases between them. In DNA, the CDR3 is TGTGCCAGCCGGAGCAAACAGGGAACTAATGAAAAACTGTTTTTT. It yields the protein CASRSKQGTNEKLFF.

The chain carries TRBV29-1 and TRBJ1-2; 11 nucleotides align to TRBD1. The trim removed 5 bases at V and 4 bases at J, leaving 9 bases unmatched. Germline loops: CDR1 SQVTM, CDR2 ANQGSEA. The CDR3 spans 15 residues. DNA for the CDR3: TGCAGCGTTATTACGGGACAGGGGGGGAGCTATGGCTACACCTTC. Translation gives CSVITGQGGSYGYTF.

The chain uses TRBV27 and TRBJ2-7, with TRBD1 as a possible D gene (6 bases). The CDR3 contains 12 residues. Germline loops: CDR1 MNHEY, CDR2 SMNVEV (reference sequence). V lost 5 bases and J 4 bases, leaving 9 bases between the germline ends. The CDR3 sequence: CASSLTGYEQYF. CDR3 bases: TGTGCCAGCAGTCTTACAGGGTACGAGCAGTACTTC.

The chain links TRBV28 to TRBJ1-1; 7 positions agree with TRBD1. There are 11 residues in the CDR3. V lost 6 bases and J lost 11; bases outside the gene matches: 6. CDR1 MDHEN and CDR2 SYDVKM come from the germline V gene. CDR3 nucleotides: TGTGCCAGCAGCCCAGGGGGGCGGGCTTTCTTT. It is translated as CASSPGGRAFF.

The chain employs TRBV2 and TRBJ2-1, with 9 positions matching TRBD2. This CDR3 region has 17 residues. CDR1 and CDR2 from the germline V gene are SNHLY and FYNNEI. Germline trimming cut 4 bases from V and 4 bases from J; bases unmatched to any gene: 11. The CDR3 sequence is CASSAPRSGGPYNEQFF. The CDR3 DNA reads as TGTGCCAGCAGTGCTCCTCGTAGCGGGGGCCCATACAATGAGCAGTTCTTC.

This clone was found a few times. V is TRBV19 and J is TRBJ2-7, with 9 bases matching TRBD1. The CDR3 runs to 16 residues. Germline trimming cut 4 bases from V and 3 bases from J; bases unmatched to any gene: 10. Looked up from germline, CDR1 is LNHDA and CDR2 is SQIVND (reference sequence). CDR3 region: CASSRQGGSGLYEQYF. DNA of the CDR3: TGTGCCAGTAGTAGACAGGGGGGCTCTGGCCTCTACGAGCAGTACTTC.

The rearrangement joins TRBV6-6 to TRBJ2-7; 13 bases match TRBD2. The junction had 5 bases not matched to a gene; V was cut back by 4 bases and J by 2 bases. This CDR3 has 16 amino acids. The V gene's germline CDR1 is MNHNY and CDR2 SVGAGI (reference sequence). The CDR3 loop is CASSSGTSGTTYEQYF. Written as DNA, the CDR3 is TGTGCCAGCAGTTCCGGGACTAGCGGGACTACCTACGAGCAGTACTTC.

V usage is TRBV6-1 and J usage is TRBJ2-1, with TRBD1 matching over 8 bases. Germline V CDR1 and CDR2: MNHNS, SASEGT. Trimming at V came to 5 bases and at J to 3 bases, leaving 3 bases not matched to a gene. The CDR3 contains 14 residues. In nucleotides, the CDR3 is TGTGCCAGCAGTCCACAGGGGGTCTACAATGAGCAGTTCTTC. It specifies CASSPQGVYNEQFF.

V and J are TRBV10-3 and TRBJ1-5, with 7 bases fitting TRBD1. Germline V gene lookup returns CDR1 ENHRY and CDR2 SYGVKD. V was pared by 10 bases and J by 3 bases, with 12 bases of the junction left unmatched. CDR3 length: 15 residues. CDR3 amino acids: CATRTGTEDNQPQHF. The CDR3 DNA follows: TGTGCCACCCGCACCGGGACAGAGGACAATCAGCCCCAGCATTTT.

The gene calls are TRBV9 and TRBJ1-6; 7 bases are shared with TRBD1. The CDR3 runs 14 residues. The V gene end was trimmed by 4 bases and the J gene end by 8 bases; junction bases not matched to a gene: 6. CDR1 is SGDLS and CDR2 is YYNGEE in the germline V gene. The CDR3 region has the DNA TGTGCCAGCAGCTCACGGGACAGCTATTCACCCCTCCACTTT. Translated: CASSSRDSYSPLHF.

With regard to this clone: A read error may produce the germline difference seen at one junction end. The CDR3 DNA sequence: TGTGTCAGCAGTGAAAGCGGGGCAAGCTCCTACGAGCAGTACTTC. Its translation is CVSSESGASSYEQYF. The chain uses TRBV6-1 and TRBJ2-7; 7 nucleotides match TRBD2. Looked up from germline, CDR1 is MNHNS and CDR2 is SASEGT. This CDR3 spans 15 amino acids.

The chain joins TRBV4-1 to TRBJ2-7, with TRBD2 matching over 9 bases. J gave up 4 bases and V 0 bases, and 4 bases lay outside the gene matches. CDR1 and CDR2 from the germline V gene are MGHRA and YSYEKL. The length of the CDR3 is 15 residues. The CDR3 nucleotides are TGCGCCAGCAGCCAAGAACCAGCGGGGGGTTACGAGCAGTACTTC. Translation: CASSQEPAGGYEQYF.

V usage is TRBV30 and J usage is TRBJ2-2, with D maybe TRBD1 (5 bases). CDR1 GTSNPN and CDR2 SVGIG come from the germline V gene (reference sequence). Trimming took 0 bases from V and 5 from J, leaving 10 bases between them. CDR3 length: 14 residues. The CDR3 reads CAWSVGEATGELFF. DNA for the CDR3: TGTGCCTGGAGTGTAGGGGAAGCGACCGGGGAGCTGTTTTTT.

The chain uses TRBV5-4 and TRBJ1-1; D gene uncertain. This CDR3 spans 15 amino acids. V dropped 0 bases and J dropped 1 base, with 10 bases sitting between them. The germline V gene has CDR1 SGHNT and CDR2 YYREEE (reference sequence). The CDR3 coding sequence is TGTGCCAGCAGCTTGGGTCAGTCAGGGAACACTGAAGCTTTCTTT. It is translated as CASSLGQSGNTEAFF.